These 30 T cell receptor beta chains were all obtained from the same sample, sequenced in a study of identifying expanded T cells in peripheral blood. Libraries were prepared by immunoSEQ multiplex PCR; TCRdb keeps only in-frame clonotypes and omits some of them. The data hold about 130,000 clones, with approximately 86% observed a single time. Material: blood. Receptor source: a person aged 18-69 years in good health.

This clone was seen a handful of times. The chain carries TRBV4-2 and TRBJ1-1; 7 bases line up with TRBD1. The CDR3 contains 15 residues. Germline values: CDR1 LGHNA, CDR2 YNFKEQ. The junction had 11 bases not matched to a gene; V was cut back by 6 bases and J by 4 bases. The CDR3: CASSTSAGQRTEAFF. The CDR3 DNA follows: TGTGCCAGCAGTACTAGCGCGGGACAGCGCACTGAAGCTTTCTTT.

The chain has TRBV4-3 and TRBJ1-2, with TRBD1 matching 7 bases. V was clipped by 5 bases and J by 7 bases; unmatched bases: 7. The CDR3 runs to 13 residues. CDR1 LGHNA and CDR2 YSLEER come from the germline V gene. The CDR3 bases are TGCGCCAGCAGCAGTAGGGGGCGAGGTGGCTACACCTTC. It encodes CASSSRGRGGYTF.

The CDR3 is CASSFTALSIDTQYF. CDR3 nucleotides: TGTGCCAGCAGTTTTACAGCCCTCTCCATAGATACGCAGTATTTT. The chain joins TRBV27 to TRBJ2-3; D not certain. The germline CDR1 and CDR2 sequences are MNHEY and SMNVEV (reference sequence). The CDR3 totals 15 residues. V was trimmed by 3 bases and J by 5 bases, leaving 15 bases between them.

The chain carries TRBV6-5 and TRBJ1-1; unclear D gene. The length of the CDR3 is 15 residues. V was clipped by 4 bases and J by 2 bases, with 14 bases between them. Germline V lookup: CDR1 MNHEY, CDR2 SVGAGI. CDR3: CASSSLGVPNTEAFF. As DNA, the CDR3 is TGTGCCAGCAGTTCCCTTGGGGTGCCTAACACTGAAGCTTTCTTT.

The chain links TRBV7-8 to TRBJ1-2; D is uncertain. This CDR3 spans 14 amino acids. Germline CDR1 and CDR2: SGHVS and FQNEAQ. V was cut by 5 bases and J by 4 bases, with 14 bases left in between. The CDR3 DNA is TGTGCCAGCAGCGTAAGAGATACCTCCTATGGCTACACCTTC. Translated: CASSVRDTSYGYTF.

This chain links TRBV19 with TRBJ2-7; D call uncertain. This CDR3 comprises 13 residues. Trimming stripped 5 bases from V and 6 bases from J, with 14 bases between. Germline V lookup: CDR1 LNHDA, CDR2 SQIVND (reference sequence). Written as DNA, the CDR3 is TGTGCCAGTAGTCCTAGGCCCCATGGCGAGCAGTACTTC. Protein product: CASSPRPHGEQYF.

The chain carries TRBV4-1 and TRBJ2-5; 8 positions match TRBD2. CDR3 size: 15 residues. Trimming took 2 bases from V and 4 from J; bases not matched to a gene: 6. Per germline, CDR1 MGHRA and CDR2 YSYEKL. The CDR3 DNA follows: TGCGCCAGCAGCCAAAGGGGTCTAGCGGGAGAGACCCAGTACTTC. Its protein product is CASSQRGLAGETQYF.

This clone showed up just a few times. CDR3 sequence: CSARWDEQYF. CDR3 DNA sequence: TGCAGTGCCAGATGGGACGAGCAGTACTTC. The V gene is TRBV20-1, the J gene TRBJ2-7; D is undetermined. The CDR3 is 10 amino acids. Per germline, CDR1 DFQATT and CDR2 SNEGSKA (reference sequence). V was trimmed by 6 bases and J by 5 bases, leaving 8 bases between them.

The chain combines TRBV19 with TRBJ1-5; D perhaps matches TRBD1 (5 bases). The ends were cut back, 3 bases at V and 7 bases at J, with 19 bases in the middle. Germline loops: CDR1 LNHDA, CDR2 SQIVND (reference sequence). The CDR3 sequence is 16 residues long. CDR3 region: CASSIKRMAGPQPQHF. CDR3 in DNA: TGTGCCAGTAGTATTAAACGGATGGCAGGGCCACAGCCCCAGCATTTT.

The chain uses TRBV5-4 and TRBJ2-7, with TRBD1 matching over 8 bases. This CDR3 has 13 amino acids. V gave up 2 bases and J gave up 6 bases; unmatched junction bases: 4. The germline V gene encodes CDR1 SGHNT and CDR2 YYREEE (reference sequence). The CDR3 is CASSFDRGSEQYF. Written as DNA, the CDR3 is TGTGCCAGCAGCTTTGACAGGGGATCCGAGCAGTACTTC. Drawing the rest from reference TRBV5-4 and TRBJ2-7, the complete variable domain is ETGVTQSPTHLIKTRGQQVTLRCSSQSGHNTVSWYQQALGQGPQFIFQYYREEENGRGNFPPRFSGLQFPNYSSELNVNALELDDSALYLCASSFDRGSEQYFGPGTRLTVT.

This clone was seen a handful of times. The CDR3 loop is CSVGDLTWTEAFF. DNA for the CDR3: TGCAGCGTTGGGGATTTGACTTGGACTGAAGCTTTCTTT. The rearrangement uses TRBV29-1 and TRBJ1-1, with D hard to call. The CDR3 is made up of 13 amino acids. Trimming removed 4 bases at V and 5 bases at J, with 14 bases between. CDR1 and CDR2 (germline): SQVTM, ANQGSEA.

V is TRBV29-1 and J is TRBJ1-2; D is undetermined. Germline CDR1 reads SQVTM; CDR2 reads ANQGSEA. The CDR3 sequence is 13 residues long. Trimming removed 2 bases at V and 4 bases at J, with 11 bases between. CDR3: CSVERGRGYGYTF. For the CDR3, the DNA is TGCAGCGTTGAACGAGGCAGAGGCTATGGCTACACCTTC.

The V call is TRBV5-6, the J call TRBJ1-1; possibly TRBD1 for D (5 bases). The germline V gene encodes CDR1 SGHDT and CDR2 YYEEEE. The germline V and J ends were trimmed by 4 bases and 0 bases, with 16 bases remaining between them. The CDR3 consists of 16 residues. The CDR3 sequence is CASSLTGTYMNTEAFF. The CDR3 region has the DNA TGTGCCAGCAGCCTTACCGGGACTTATATGAACACTGAAGCTTTCTTT.

The chain is built from TRBV18 and TRBJ1-1, with 7 bases that match TRBD1. Germline assignment: CDR1 KGHSH and CDR2 LQKENI. The CDR3 is 15 amino acids. V gave up 1 base and J gave up 4 bases; unmatched junction bases: 6. In nucleotides, the CDR3 is TGTGCCAGCTCACCACGAACGACAGGGATCACTGAAGCTTTCTTT. Protein sequence: CASSPRTTGITEAFF.

The chain employs TRBV12-1 and TRBJ2-2; the D segment call TRBD1 is taken from the table without a DNA check. TRBV12-1 is noted as a pseudogene. The CDR3 totals 17 residues. CDR3 nucleotides: TGTGCCAGCAGCACCTATTACGGACAGGGGGACACCGGGGAGCTGTTTTTT. Translating it yields CASSTYYGQGDTGELFF.

The chain has TRBV30 and TRBJ1-6; D is unresolved. The CDR3 has 15 residues. Germline loops: CDR1 GTSNPN, CDR2 SVGIG (reference sequence). V was trimmed by 6 bases and J by 0 bases, leaving 12 bases between them. CDR3 sequence reads: CACLIGSSYNSPLHF. The CDR3, as DNA: TGTGCCTGCCTCATCGGGAGCTCCTATAATTCACCCCTCCACTTT.

The chain employs TRBV19 and TRBJ1-2; D not certain. V gave up 3 bases and J gave up 5 bases, with 19 bases separating them. The CDR3 has 16 amino acids. CDR1 is LNHDA, CDR2 SQIVND, per germline (reference sequence). CDR3 residues: CASSIQPRSAGYGYTF. The CDR3 DNA sequence: TGTGCCAGTAGTATCCAACCCCGATCTGCCGGGTATGGCTACACCTTC.

The DNA for the CDR3 is TGCGCCAGCAGTGGGACTAGCGGGATCGCCGGGGAGCTGTTTTTT. It encodes CASSGTSGIAGELFF. The chain uses TRBV10-1 and TRBJ2-2, with 12 bases aligning to TRBD2. CDR3 length: 15 residues. Unmatched junction bases numbered 3, after V lost 4 bases and J lost 6 bases. Germline-derived CDR1 and CDR2 are WNHNN and SYGVQD (reference sequence).

The genes are TRBV27 and TRBJ2-3; D tentatively fits TRBD1 or TRBD2 (5 bases each). The CDR3 sequence is 15 residues long. Trimming stripped 2 bases from V and 5 bases from J, with 14 bases between. The germline gives CDR1 MNHEY, CDR2 SMNVEV (reference sequence). The CDR3 region is CASSLRTSGIDTQYF. The CDR3 DNA reads as TGTGCCAGCAGTTTAAGGACTTCAGGGATAGATACGCAGTATTTT.

The CDR3 region is CASSLAGSGANVLTF. The CDR3 DNA is TGTGCCAGCAGCTTAGCAGGGTCTGGGGCCAACGTCCTGACTTTC. The chain has TRBV7-6 and TRBJ2-6, with D unresolved. This CDR3 region has 15 residues. In germline, CDR1 is SGHVS, CDR2 FNYEAQ. The germline V and J ends were trimmed by 0 bases and 1 base, with 4 bases remaining between them.

The rearrangement links TRBV19 to TRBJ1-5; D possibly corresponds to TRBD1 (5 bases). The CDR3 has 13 amino acids. V lost 6 bases and J 7 bases, leaving 13 bases between the germline ends. Per the germline V gene, CDR1 is LNHDA and CDR2 is SQIVND (reference sequence). The CDR3 is CASSNSGGQPQHF. CDR3 nucleotide sequence: TGTGCCAGTAGCAACAGTGGGGGACAGCCCCAGCATTTT.

The CDR3 DNA is TGTGCCAGCTCACCATTGACTAGCGACACAGATACGCAGTATTTT. As protein: CASSPLTSDTDTQYF. This chain uses TRBV18 with TRBJ2-3; 8 bases are shared with TRBD2. There are 15 residues in the CDR3. Germline V gives CDR1 KGHSH, CDR2 LQKENI. The trim removed 2 bases at V and 2 bases at J, leaving 3 bases unmatched.

The rearrangement uses TRBV5-4 and TRBJ1-2; 7 positions agree with TRBD1. V lost 10 bases, J lost 8 bases, and 5 bases stayed unmatched. There are 10 residues in the CDR3. Germline CDR1 and CDR2: SGHNT and YYREEE (reference sequence). The chain's CDR3 is CALDRVGYTF. CDR3 bases: TGTGCCCTTGACAGGGTCGGCTACACCTTC. Drawing the rest from reference TRBV5-4 and TRBJ1-2, the complete variable domain is ETGVTQSPTHLIKTRGQQVTLRCSSQSGHNTVSWYQQALGQGPQFIFQYYREEENGRGNFPPRFSGLQFPNYSSELNVNALELDDSALYLCALDRVGYTFGSGTRLTVV.

The chain is built from TRBV6-4 and TRBJ1-5; possible D gene TRBD1, 6 bases. V was shortened by 5 bases and J by 2 bases, with 10 bases between the two germline ends. The CDR3 consists of 14 residues. Germline V lookup: CDR1 MRHNA, CDR2 SNTAGT. CDR3 protein: CASSSRQGNQPQHF. Written as DNA, the CDR3 is TGTGCCAGCAGTTCCCGACAGGGCAATCAGCCCCAGCATTTT.

The chain joins TRBV20-1 to TRBJ2-7; D gene ambiguous. Germline V lookup: CDR1 DFQATT, CDR2 SNEGSKA (reference sequence). The CDR3 sequence is 10 residues long. This CDR3 reads CSALDYEQYF. In nucleotides, the CDR3 is TGCAGCGCCTTAGATTACGAGCAGTACTTC.

The V call is TRBV27, the J call TRBJ2-3, with TRBD2 matching 7 bases. Germline V lookup: CDR1 MNHEY, CDR2 SMNVEV (reference sequence). CDR3 length: 17 amino acids. J gave up 1 base and V 7 bases, and 14 bases lay outside the gene matches. CDR3 protein: CASTTSPGLKGTDTQYF. The CDR3, as DNA: TGTGCCAGCACCACCAGTCCGGGACTAAAGGGCACAGATACGCAGTATTTT.

The genes are TRBV29-1 and TRBJ2-2, with 10 bases aligning to TRBD1. This CDR3 has 14 residues. The V gene's germline CDR1 is SQVTM and CDR2 ANQGSEA. Trimming cost V 7 bases and J 4 bases; bases outside gene matches: 6. CDR3 DNA: TGCAGCGCGGGACAGGGGTCCCCCACCGGGGAGCTGTTTTTT. Its protein product is CSAGQGSPTGELFF.

There are a few counts of this clone. The genes are TRBV20-1 and TRBJ2-7; no definite D call. V dropped 4 bases and J dropped 5 bases, with 9 bases sitting between them. Germline CDR1 and CDR2: DFQATT and SNEGSKA (reference sequence). This CDR3 has 11 amino acids. This CDR3 reads CSAKTGDEQYF. The CDR3 coding sequence is TGCAGTGCTAAAACTGGGGACGAGCAGTACTTC.

This rearrangement joins TRBV7-3 to TRBJ2-1, with 14 bases aligning to TRBD2. Per germline, CDR1 SGHTA and CDR2 FQGTGA. CDR3 length: 18 amino acids. V was clipped by 4 bases and J by 7 bases; unmatched bases: 12. CDR3 protein: CASSYLPQTSGGANEQFF. The DNA for the CDR3 is TGTGCCAGCAGCTACCTACCCCAGACTAGCGGGGGGGCGAATGAGCAGTTCTTC.

J is TRBJ2-3 and V is TRBV4-3, with 8 nucleotides matching TRBD2. The CDR3 runs 17 residues. Germline lookup yields CDR1 LGHNA and CDR2 YSLEER. J lost 4 bases, V lost 0 bases, and 9 bases had no gene match. CDR3 amino acids: CASSQDLRGGRADTQYF. The CDR3 nucleotides are TGCGCCAGCAGCCAAGATCTCCGGGGGGGCCGGGCAGATACGCAGTATTTT.